The rows below give T cell receptor beta chains drawn from one sample of a study of blood T cell repertoires in COVID-19. Here immunoSEQ multiplex PCR was the method, and the copy in TCRdb shows in-frame clones only, minus some. The data hold 300,000 to 450,000 clones, with 89% observed a single time. Specimen: peripheral blood. These receptor sequences come from a woman aged 55-69 years with COVID-19, enrolled during active disease. CDR3s include the opening cysteine and the closing phenylalanine or tryptophan. A D gene is named only where the DNA matches it firmly. Some rows mark clone size as missing; the rest say once, few, many or name a class of expanded clone.

>-|TRBV5-4|TRBJ1-5|-
TGTGCCAGCAGCAACCGGGACAAAAATCAGCCCCAGCATTTT
CASSNRDKNQPQHF
>-|TRBV4-1|TRBJ2-1|-
TGCGCCAGCAGCCAAGGAGGTATTCAATACAATGAGCAGTTCTTC
CASSQGGIQYNEQFF
>TRBD1|TRBV3-1/TRBV3-2|TRBJ1-2|-
TGTGCCAGCAGCCAGACAGGGGGCGCTGGCTACACCTTC
CASSQTGGAGYTF
>-|TRBV6-5|TRBJ1-2|few
TGTGCCAGCACTGCTATGTCGGGGTTGGGCTATGGCTACACCTTC
CASTAMSGLGYGYTF
>TRBD1|TRBV29-1|TRBJ2-7|-
TGCAGCGTTGAAAGGGGTGGGACAGGCCGGGGTTCCTACGAGCAGTACTTC
CSVERGGTGRGSYEQYF
>TRBD1|TRBV5-1|TRBJ1-4|once
TGCGCCAGCAGACAGGGGGCCTCGAATGAAAAACTGTTTTTT
CASRQGASNEKLFF
>-|TRBV9|TRBJ1-3|-
TGTGCCAGCAGCCCCAACTCTGGAAACACCATATATTTT
CASSPNSGNTIYF
>TRBD1|TRBV19|TRBJ1-1|-
TGTGCCAGTAGGCCGACAGGGGGTGGGCTTGAAGCTTTCTTT
CASRPTGGGLEAFF
>TRBD2|TRBV28|TRBJ2-5|-
TGTGCCAGCAGTAAAAGCGGGGGCCAAGAGACCCAGTACTTC
CASSKSGGQETQYF
>-|TRBV28|TRBJ2-5|once
TGTGCCAGCAGTTTACGGGTCAGCGGACCATCAGAGACCCAGTACTTC
CASSLRVSGPSETQYF
>-|TRBV28|TRBJ1-5|-
TGTGCCAGCAGAATCAGGGGAGAGTGGGGGCCCCAGCATTTT
CASRIRGEWGPQHF
>-|TRBV28|TRBJ1-1|-
TGTGCCAGCCAGATACAGGGCGAAGCTTTCTTT
CASQIQGEAFF
>TRBD2|TRBV5-1|TRBJ2-1|-
TGCGCCAGCAGGGCCGGGGGAGCGGGGGGCGTTGGCCCCTACAATGAGCAGTTCTTC
CASRAGGAGGVGPYNEQFF
>TRBD1|TRBV7-2|TRBJ1-1|-
TGTGCCAGCAGCTTAGGGCCCGACAGGGGTGAAGCTTTCTTT
CASSLGPDRGEAFF
>TRBD1|TRBV5-4|TRBJ2-4|-
TGTGCCAGCAGCTCGGGACAGAAAAACATTCAGTACTTC
CASSSGQKNIQYF
>TRBD1|TRBV6-1|TRBJ1-1|-
TGTGCCAGCAGTGACCTATCGGACAGGGGGGGAAGCGGGACTGAAGCTTTCTTT
CASSDLSDRGGSGTEAFF
>-|TRBV4-2|TRBJ1-3|-
TGTGCCAGCAGCCAAGCCAGCTCTGGAAACACCATATATTTT
CASSQASSGNTIYF
>TRBD2|TRBV9|TRBJ2-1|-
TGTGCCAGCAGCGTAGGGGGGACTAGCCGAATGAATGAGCAGTTCTTC
CASSVGGTSRMNEQFF
>-|TRBV7-3|TRBJ1-1|once
TGTGCCAGCAGCCCGGGACTCCCGAACACTGAAGCTTTCTTT
CASSPGLPNTEAFF
>-|TRBV7-6|TRBJ2-7|-
TGTGCCAGCAGAGCCGGGTCCAGCTACGAGCAGTACTTC
CASRAGSSYEQYF
>-|TRBV7-9|TRBJ2-5|few
TGTGCCAGCAGCTTAGGGGCGACGACCCAAGAGACCCAGTACTTC
CASSLGATTQETQYF
>TRBD1|TRBV6-6|TRBJ1-1|-
TGTGCCAGCCTTGACAGGGCTACCGAAGCTTTCTTT
CASLDRATEAFF
>TRBD2|TRBV5-1|TRBJ2-5|-
TGCGCCAGCAGCAGAGATCCGACTAGCGGGGGAGAGACCCAGTACTTC
CASSRDPTSGGETQYF
>TRBD1|TRBV7-8|TRBJ1-2|-
TGTGCCAGCAGCCCTTGGGGAGGACAGGGAAACTATGGCTACACCTTC
CASSPWGGQGNYGYTF
>-|TRBV29-1|TRBJ1-2|-
TGCAGCGTTAGGGGTGAGAGTGGCTACACCTTC
CSVRGESGYTF
>-|TRBV11-3|TRBJ2-2|-
TGTGCCAGCAGCCCCCGACAGAAGCTCACAGGCACCGGGGAGCTGTTTTTT
CASSPRQKLTGTGELFF
>TRBD2|TRBV12-3/TRBV12-4|TRBJ2-3|-
TGTGCCAGCAAGCGACTAGCGACAGATACGCAGTATTTT
CASKRLATDTQYF
>-|TRBV19|TRBJ1-5|-
TGTGCCAGTAGTATATGGGGGGTCGGTCAGCCCCAGCATTTT
CASSIWGVGQPQHF
>TRBD1|TRBV11-2|TRBJ1-1|-
TGTGCCAGCAGCTTCTGGGACAGTAACACTGAAGCTTTCTTT
CASSFWDSNTEAFF
>TRBD1|TRBV5-8|TRBJ1-4|-
TGTGCCAGCACTCTTCACAGGGGATCGGATGAAAAACTGTTTTTT
CASTLHRGSDEKLFF
>TRBD2|TRBV7-6|TRBJ2-5|-
TGTGCCAGCAGCTTATATAGCGGGGGGGCCGGGGAGACCCAGTACTTC
CASSLYSGGAGETQYF
>-|TRBV2|TRBJ2-3|-
TGTGCCAGCACGAGCACAGATACGCAGTATTTT
CASTSTDTQYF
>TRBD1|TRBV24-1|TRBJ1-5|-
TGTGCCACCAGTGAAACGGGACAGACTAGCAATCAGCCCCAGCATTTT
CATSETGQTSNQPQHF
>-|TRBV28|TRBJ1-1|-
TGTGCCAGCAGACAATCTGCCACTGAAGCTTTCTTT
CASRQSATEAFF
>-|TRBV7-8|TRBJ1-4|few
TGTGCCAGCAGCAGCAGGGTCGCAACTAATGAAAAACTGTTTTTT
CASSSRVATNEKLFF
>-|TRBV19|TRBJ1-2|-
TGTGCCAGTACCCCAGACAGATCCTCTAACTATGGCTACACCTTC
CASTPDRSSNYGYTF
>TRBD1|TRBV19|TRBJ1-5|-
TGTGCCAGTAGTATTCAGGGACAGGGGGCTCCCCAGCATTTT
CASSIQGQGAPQHF